This T cell receptor beta chain originates from a study of tumor-infiltrating lymphocytes in primary liver carcinoma. General study findings and limits: Reduced overlap was seen in tumor-adjacent and tumor-blood pairs versus tumor region pairs.

Co-extraction of both nucleic acids (RNA and DNA) used roughly 20-34 mg of unsorted bulk tissue. This clonotype was counted at least ten times. The antigen remains unidentified. A constant-region primer served to make TCR beta cDNA from about 490 ng total RNA. What produced the TCR beta libraries was three nested multiplex PCR rounds using slightly modified ARM-PCR. PCR rounds one and two used TRBV1-TRBV30 forward primers with a C-beta reverse primer for 10 cycles each. TCRdb independently ran MiXCR on the multiplex PCR reads; one entry per CDR3 protein. This sample has about 48,000 distinct CDR3 sequences, with about three quarters found just once. The CDR3 spans 13 residues. Germline V lookup: CDR1 SGHRS, CDR2 YFSETQ. With 4 bases removed from V and 4 bases from J, the gap between germline ends came to 11 bases.

This receptor was identified in a middle-aged man with primary liver carcinoma and hepatitis B virus infection. The V and J genes are TRBV5-1 and TRBJ1-1, with D tentatively TRBD1 (5 bases). The material sequenced was liver tumor tissue from sampling region 3. Subset noted: tumor region T3, left-lateral pole. This CDR3 reads CASSPLGGTEAFF. The CDR3 DNA sequence: TGCGCCAGCAGCCCACTGGGGGGCACTGAAGCTTTCTTT.